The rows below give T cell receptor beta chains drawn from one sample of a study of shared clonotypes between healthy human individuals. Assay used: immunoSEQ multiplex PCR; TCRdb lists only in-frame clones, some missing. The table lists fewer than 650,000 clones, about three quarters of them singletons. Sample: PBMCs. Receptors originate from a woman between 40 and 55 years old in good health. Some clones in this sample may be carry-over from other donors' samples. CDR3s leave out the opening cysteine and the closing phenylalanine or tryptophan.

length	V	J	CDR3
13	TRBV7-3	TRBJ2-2	ASSYDSGSTGELL
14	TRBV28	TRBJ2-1	ASSLSGGSSYNEQF
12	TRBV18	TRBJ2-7	ASSPPGGGSEQY
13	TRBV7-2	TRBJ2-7	ASSKGLPSSYEQY
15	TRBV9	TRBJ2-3	ASSLPGSGSSTDTQY
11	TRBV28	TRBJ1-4	ASSLGQLEKLF
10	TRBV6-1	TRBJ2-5	ASVGAGETQY
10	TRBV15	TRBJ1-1	ATSLAATEAF
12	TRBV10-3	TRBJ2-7	AISSGTTAYEQY
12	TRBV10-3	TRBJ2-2	AISLAANTGELF
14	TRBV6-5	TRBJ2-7	ASSYTASGSSYEQY
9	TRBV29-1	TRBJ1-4	SVGQGEKLF
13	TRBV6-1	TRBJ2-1	ASSWSTGGSNEQF
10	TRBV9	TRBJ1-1	ATHRGPTEAF
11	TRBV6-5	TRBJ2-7	AAGRGGEYEQY
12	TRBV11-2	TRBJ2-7	ASSFDRGFYEQY
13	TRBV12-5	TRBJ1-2	ASGLVRPQRHGYT
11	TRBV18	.	ASSLREQNEQY
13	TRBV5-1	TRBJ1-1	ASSPSSDWNTEAF
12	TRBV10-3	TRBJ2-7	AIRTSGSSYEQY
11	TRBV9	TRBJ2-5	ASSSSGRETQY
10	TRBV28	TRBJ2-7	ASSLTDYEQY